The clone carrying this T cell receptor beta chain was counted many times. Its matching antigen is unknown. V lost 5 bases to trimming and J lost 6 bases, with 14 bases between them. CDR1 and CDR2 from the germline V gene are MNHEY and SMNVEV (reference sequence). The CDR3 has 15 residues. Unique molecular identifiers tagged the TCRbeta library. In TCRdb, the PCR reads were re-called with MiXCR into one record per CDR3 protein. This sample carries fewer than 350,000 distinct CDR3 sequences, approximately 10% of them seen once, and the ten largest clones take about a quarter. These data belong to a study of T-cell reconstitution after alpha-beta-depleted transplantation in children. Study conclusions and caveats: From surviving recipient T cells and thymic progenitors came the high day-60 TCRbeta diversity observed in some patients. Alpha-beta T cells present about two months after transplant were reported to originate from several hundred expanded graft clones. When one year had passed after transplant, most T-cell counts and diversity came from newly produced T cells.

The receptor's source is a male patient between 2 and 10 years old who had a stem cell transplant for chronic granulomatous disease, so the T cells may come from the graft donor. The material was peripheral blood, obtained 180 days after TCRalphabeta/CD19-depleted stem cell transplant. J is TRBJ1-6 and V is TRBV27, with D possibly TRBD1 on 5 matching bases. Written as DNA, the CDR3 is TGTGCCAGCAGTCAGTACCGGGACGGTAATTCACCCCTCCACTTT. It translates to CASSQYRDGNSPLHF.